This TCR beta chain is from a study of control samples from healthy donors and cancer patients. Libraries were prepared by immunoSEQ multiplex PCR; TCRdb keeps only in-frame clonotypes and omits some of them. Of over 100,000 clones in the sample, approximately 90% were seen once. The TCR comes from a woman aged 45 to 65 in good health. Sequenced: blood.

CDR3 sequence reads: CASSKDRALSGANVLTF. As DNA, the CDR3 is TGTGCCAGCAGCAAGGACAGGGCGCTCTCTGGGGCCAACGTCCTGACTTTC. The V and J genes are TRBV6-2 or TRBV6-3 and TRBJ2-6; 8 nucleotides align to TRBD1. CDR3 length: 17 residues. Germline assignment: CDR1 MNHEY and CDR2 SVGEGT. Trimming removed 6 bases from V and 0 bases from J; junction bases left unmatched: 7.